Below, 7 T cell receptor beta chains from the same sample are listed, as sequenced in a study of cytomegalovirus exposure and HLA in healthy donors. Primers included in the PCR were 60 Vbeta and 13 Jbeta primers. Only in-frame clones appear in the TCRdb table, and some are missing; sequencing was by immunoSEQ multiplex PCR. Here the sample spans 85,000 to 120,000 clones, around 85% being singletons. The specimen sequenced was PBMCs. These receptors were obtained from a man aged 60-69 years in good health and CMV-seronegative.

The chain employs TRBV5-3 and TRBJ1-1, with TRBD1 matching 9 bases. TRBV5-3 is reported as an ORF; its role is uncertain. The CDR3 loop spans 17 amino acids. V dropped 4 bases and J dropped 4; count of bases not matched to a gene: 14. The CDR3 here is CARSHGQGPQGVTEAFF. CDR3 sequence (DNA): TGTGCCAGAAGCCACGGACAGGGGCCCCAAGGCGTCACTGAAGCTTTCTTT.

In this sample, this clone turned up a few times. The J gene is TRBJ1-5, the V gene TRBV19; D might be TRBD1 (5 bases). Germline V gene data show CDR1 as LNHDA and CDR2 as SQIVND (reference sequence). Trimming cost V 10 bases and J 4 bases, with 17 bases left between them. The CDR3 is 14 amino acids. The CDR3, as DNA: TGTGCCACCGATTCTGGACACTTAAATCAGCCCCAGCATTTT. Encoded protein: CATDSGHLNQPQHF.

This clone showed up just once. This rearrangement joins TRBV5-1 to TRBJ1-1; D unclear. Germline CDR1 reads SGHRS; CDR2 reads YFSETQ. V was shortened by 0 bases and J by 2 bases, with 5 bases between the two germline ends. The length of the CDR3 is 13 residues. The CDR3 coding sequence is TGCGCCAGCAGCTTGGAAACTAACACTGAAGCTTTCTTT. This translates into CASSLETNTEAFF.

The gene calls are TRBV7-3 and TRBJ2-1; TRBD1 matches 7 bases. The CDR3 sequence is 13 residues long. V shed 5 bases, J shed 9 bases, and the junction held 7 bases outside the gene matches. CDR1 and CDR2 (germline): SGHTA, FQGTGA. CDR3 DNA sequence: TGTGCCAGCAGCCCCGCGACAGGGCGTGAGCAGTTCTTC. This translates into CASSPATGREQFF.

This chain connects TRBV5-1 to TRBJ1-1; 8 positions match TRBD1. This CDR3 spans 16 amino acids. J lost 4 bases, V lost 0 bases, and 8 bases had no gene match. Germline CDR1 and CDR2: SGHRS and YFSETQ. The CDR3 DNA reads TGCGCCAGCAGCTTGGTGGCAGGGGGCCTAGGCACTGAAGCTTTCTTT. Translating it yields CASSLVAGGLGTEAFF.

V and J are TRBV5-1 and TRBJ1-1; 7 bases line up with TRBD1. CDR1 is SGHRS, CDR2 YFSETQ, per germline. J was trimmed by 5 bases and V by 0 bases; bases with no gene match: 7. The CDR3 totals 15 residues. The CDR3, as DNA: TGCGCCAGCAGCTTGGCCCCAGGGGGGTATACTGAAGCTTTCTTT. As protein: CASSLAPGGYTEAFF.

The chain joins TRBV5-6 to TRBJ2-6, with D perhaps TRBD1 (5 bases). Germline CDR1 and CDR2: SGHDT and YYEEEE. Trimming removed 4 bases from V and 4 bases from J, with 15 bases in between. CDR3 length: 16 residues. The CDR3: CASSLPRARGANVLTF. As DNA, the CDR3 is TGTGCCAGCAGCCTCCCCAGGGCCAGGGGGGCCAACGTCCTGACTTTC. Full variable domain (remainder filled in from reference TRBV5-6 and TRBJ2-6): DAGVTQSPTHLIKTRGQQVTLRCSPKSGHDTVSWYQQALGQGPQFIFQYYEEEERQRGNFPDRFSGHQFPNYSSELNVNALLLGDSALYLCASSLPRARGANVLTFGAGSRLTVL.